The clone carrying this T cell receptor (beta chain) was picked up a small number of times. The sample comes from a study of blood T cell repertoires in COVID-19. The table came from immunoSEQ multiplex PCR; TCRdb's copy has only in-frame clones and leaves some out. The data hold roughly 200,000 clones, with approximately 88% observed a single time. Germline V CDR1 and CDR2: LGHNA, YNFKEQ. The CDR3 extends over 17 amino acids. Unmatched junction bases numbered 7, after V lost 0 bases and J lost 8 bases. This clonotype originated in a man aged 40-50 years with acute or convalescent COVID-19. The sequencing input was peripheral blood. The chain combines TRBV4-2 with TRBJ2-1; 13 bases align to TRBD2. The CDR3 coding sequence is TGTGCCAGCAGCCAAGAAGTGACTAGCGGGGGGAGGGATGAGCAGTTCTTC. Residues: CASSQEVTSGGRDEQFF.